These 19 T cell receptor beta chains originate from one sample sequenced in a study of early T cells in non-severe SARS-CoV-2 infection. TCRdb reprocessed the 5' RACE reads with MiXCR, giving one entry per CDR3 protein. The sample consists of tens of thousands of distinct CDR3 sequences, roughly 12% of them appearing once. The source was whole blood, collected at baseline. Every receptor here comes from an adult who was a healthcare worker with PCR-confirmed SARS-CoV-2 infection or an uninfected control (not recorded which).

The table lists this clonotype with many counts. The chain joins TRBV28 to TRBJ2-1; TRBD1 is a possible D gene (6 bases). V was trimmed by 6 bases and J by 10 bases, leaving 19 bases between them. Germline CDR1 is MDHEN and CDR2 is SYDVKM. This CDR3 contains 14 residues. CDR3 in DNA: TGTGCCAGCAGGCTTAACAAAGGGGGTTACGAGCAGTTCTTC. Translation: CASRLNKGGYEQFF.

This rearrangement joins TRBV3-1 to TRBJ1-1, with D uncertain. V lost 5 bases, J lost 1 base, and 2 bases lay in between. This CDR3 comprises 11 residues. CDR1 LGHDT and CDR2 YNNKEL come from the germline V gene (reference sequence). Written as DNA, the CDR3 is TGTGCCAGCAGCTCGAACACTGAAGCTTTCTTT. It is translated as CASSSNTEAFF.

The chain joins TRBV2 to TRBJ2-2, with a tentative D call TRBD1 (6 bases). Trimming took 1 base from V and 6 from J, leaving 12 bases between them. Germline-derived CDR1 and CDR2 are SNHLY and FYNNEI. The CDR3 covers 15 residues. CDR3: CASSEDGRGAGELFF. The CDR3 DNA reads TGTGCCAGCAGTGAAGATGGCAGGGGTGCCGGGGAGCTGTTTTTT.

This clonotype was detected only a few times. J is TRBJ1-2 and V is TRBV20-1, with a tentative D call TRBD1 (6 bases). Germline V gene lookup returns CDR1 DFQATT and CDR2 SNEGSKA (reference sequence). V was cut by 3 bases and J by 3 bases, with 14 bases left in between. This CDR3 region has 14 residues. The CDR3 nucleotides read TGCAGTGCTAGGAACCTACAGGGATACTATGGCTACACCTTC. Translating gives CSARNLQGYYGYTF.

This clonotype has a count of ten or more. V and J are TRBV27 and TRBJ2-1; the D gene could be TRBD1 or TRBD2 (6 bases each). CDR1 and CDR2 (germline): MNHEY, SMNVEV (reference sequence). This CDR3 has 14 residues. Trimming removed 5 bases at V and 7 bases at J, with 15 bases between. The CDR3 coding sequence is TGTGCCAGCAGTCCCCGCAGGGGAGGTAATGAGCAGTTCTTC. It translates to CASSPRRGGNEQFF.

The table lists this clonotype with many counts. The CDR3 nucleotides are TGTGCCAGCAGCTATACCGGGACAGGGTCCTACGAGCAGTACTTC. As protein: CASSYTGTGSYEQYF. The chain joins TRBV7-2 to TRBJ2-7, with 9 bases matching TRBD1. The germline CDR1 and CDR2 sequences are SGHTA and FQGNSA. The CDR3 runs to 15 residues. Germline trimming cut 4 bases from V and 1 base from J; bases unmatched to any gene: 5.

This chain connects TRBV7-2 to TRBJ2-5, with no clear D. This CDR3 is built from 14 residues. With 5 bases removed from V and 2 bases from J, the gap between germline ends came to 12 bases. The V gene's germline CDR1 is SGHTA and CDR2 FQGNSA. This chain's CDR3 is CASSQGPNQETQYF. The DNA of the CDR3 is TGTGCCAGCAGCCAAGGACCAAATCAAGAGACCCAGTACTTC.

CDR3 region: CASSPRLENTDTQYF. CDR3 DNA sequence: TGTGCCAGCAGCCCTCGACTCGAAAACACAGATACGCAGTATTTT. The gene calls are TRBV7-2 and TRBJ2-3; D remains ambiguous. The V gene's germline CDR1 is SGHTA and CDR2 FQGNSA. The CDR3 spans 15 residues. V was shortened by 5 bases and J by 2 bases, with 14 bases between the two germline ends.

This clonotype was found many times. This chain connects TRBV7-9 to TRBJ2-3; maybe TRBD1 (5 bases). CDR1 is SEHNR and CDR2 is FQNEAQ in the germline V gene (reference sequence). Deletions cut 6 bases from V and 10 bases from J, with 17 bases between. CDR3 length: 13 residues. CDR3 nucleotides: TGTGCCAGCAGTCCCCGAGCTTGGGGCTCGCAGTATTTT. Translated, it gives CASSPRAWGSQYF.

This clonotype occurred many times. The V and J genes are TRBV6-1 and TRBJ1-5, with a weak D call TRBD1 (5 bases). Trimming cost V 6 bases and J 2 bases, with 14 bases left between them. CDR3 length: 15 amino acids. Germline CDR1 MNHNS, CDR2 SASEGT. The CDR3 DNA is TGTGCCAGCAGAGCCCAGGGTGGGGGCAATCAGCCCCAGCATTTT. Its translation: CASRAQGGGNQPQHF.

This clonotype was counted at least ten times. Compared with germline, one end of the junction differs, possibly owing to a read error. The chain joins TRBV7-7 to TRBJ2-5; 7 nucleotides align to TRBD1. Germline values: CDR1 SSHAT, CDR2 FNYEAQ (reference sequence). This CDR3 has 15 amino acids. The CDR3 here is CASSPGTAEQETQYF. The CDR3 region has the DNA TGTGCTAGCAGCCCCGGGACAGCCGAACAAGAGACCCAGTACTTC.

J is TRBJ2-5 and V is TRBV6-6; no definite D call. Germline V gene lookup returns CDR1 MNHNY and CDR2 SVGAGI (reference sequence). Deletions cut 0 bases from V and 1 base from J, with 6 bases between. CDR3 length equals 14 residues. CDR3 coding DNA: TGTGCCAGCAGTTACTCGGGCGGCCAAGAGACCCAGTACTTC. This encodes CASSYSGGQETQYF.

This clonotype was found a few times. CDR3 amino acids: CASSYSWGIPNEQYF. CDR3 DNA sequence: TGTGCCAGCAGTTACTCGTGGGGGATCCCCAACGAGCAGTACTTC. The chain is built from TRBV6-5 and TRBJ2-7, with D perhaps given as TRBD1 or TRBD2 (5 bases each). Deletions cut 0 bases from V and 5 bases from J, with 14 bases between. The germline V gene encodes CDR1 MNHEY and CDR2 SVGAGI. The CDR3 extends over 15 amino acids.

The J gene is TRBJ2-4, the V gene TRBV7-2; TRBD1 matches at 8 bases. The junction had 4 bases not matched to a gene; V was cut back by 1 base and J by 5 bases. Germline assignment: CDR1 SGHTA and CDR2 FQGNSA. This CDR3 spans 15 amino acids. The CDR3 DNA reads TGTGCCAGCAGCTTAGGGTTCAGGGGGCAAAACATTCAGTACTTC. It specifies CASSLGFRGQNIQYF.

This clonotype was picked up many times. The V gene is TRBV14, the J gene TRBJ1-3; D not resolved. The CDR3 extends over 11 amino acids. V gave up 4 bases and J gave up 4 bases, with 2 bases separating them. The germline CDR1 and CDR2 sequences are SGHDN and FVKESK. As DNA, the CDR3 is TGTGCCAGCAGCCTAGGAAACACCATATATTTT. This codes for CASSLGNTIYF.

This clonotype was found a few times. The chain has TRBV4-3 and TRBJ2-3; D tentatively fits TRBD1 or TRBD2 (6 bases each). Deletions cut 0 bases from V and 1 base from J, with 11 bases between. This CDR3 has 16 residues. Per germline, CDR1 LGHNA and CDR2 YSLEER. The CDR3, as DNA: TGCGCCAGCAGCCAAGATCTGGGGGGCCGCACAGATACGCAGTATTTT. It encodes CASSQDLGGRTDTQYF.

The rearrangement joins TRBV29-1 to TRBJ1-4, with D hard to call. This CDR3 has 12 amino acids. CDR1 and CDR2 (germline): SQVTM, ANQGSEA. V lost 2 bases and J lost 6, with 7 bases in between. The CDR3 here is CSVESGDEKLFF. DNA of the CDR3: TGCAGCGTTGAATCCGGGGATGAAAAACTGTTTTTT.

V is TRBV24-1 and J is TRBJ1-5; TRBD1 might be the D (5 bases). Germline loops: CDR1 KGHDR, CDR2 SFDVKD. The length of the CDR3 is 15 residues. Deletions cut 7 bases from V and 0 bases from J, with 12 bases between. The CDR3 loop reads CATSPRGGSNQPQHF. The CDR3 bases are TGTGCCACCAGCCCTAGGGGCGGTAGCAATCAGCCCCAGCATTTT.

The V and J genes are TRBV20-1 and TRBJ2-3, with a possible D match to TRBD2 (6 bases). Germline V gene data show CDR1 as DFQATT and CDR2 as SNEGSKA (reference sequence). This CDR3 region has 11 residues. The germline V and J ends were trimmed by 3 bases and 11 bases, with 12 bases remaining between them. The CDR3 nucleotides are TGCAGTGCTAGGGCGGGGCGTGGGCAGTATTTT. It translates to CSARAGRGQYF.